This T cell receptor (beta chain) appears in the sequencing data of a study of control samples from healthy donors and cancer patients. This table comes from immunoSEQ multiplex PCR, and its TCRdb copy is limited to in-frame clones, with some not included. Of 78,000 or so clones in the sample, 70% to 90% are singletons; the top ten hold around 5.7%. Sequencing was carried out using blood. This clonotype was obtained from a woman aged 45-59 years in good health.

CDR3 residues: CASSQELVTGELFF. The CDR3 DNA follows: TGTGCCAGCAGCCAAGAACTAGTAACCGGGGAGCTGTTTTTT. The chain employs TRBV14 and TRBJ2-2; D perhaps matches TRBD2 (5 bases). The CDR3 runs 14 residues. V was shortened by 0 bases and J by 5 bases, with 7 bases between the two germline ends. Germline loops: CDR1 SGHDN, CDR2 FVKESK.